These 32 T cell receptor beta chains originate from one sample sequenced in a study of T-cell reconstitution after alpha-beta-depleted transplantation in children. Unique molecular identifiers featured in how the TCRbeta library was prepared. TCRdb ran MiXCR on the PCR reads and lists one entry per CDR3 protein. The data contain 200,000 to 300,000 distinct CDR3 sequences, about a quarter of them singletons. Sequencing used PBMCs, obtained before TCRalphabeta/CD19-depleted stem cell transplant. The receptors were sampled from a girl aged 2-15 years with Fanconi anemia, due to receive a stem cell transplant.

This clonotype was seen a few times. V is TRBV20-1 and J is TRBJ2-2; 8 bases are a match to TRBD2. The CDR3 length is 15 residues. Trimming at V came to 1 base and at J to 2 bases, leaving 3 bases not matched to a gene. Germline values: CDR1 DFQATT, CDR2 SNEGSKA (reference sequence). The CDR3 region is CSARVLAGNTGELFF. DNA of the CDR3: TGCAGTGCTAGAGTTTTAGCGGGAAACACCGGGGAGCTGTTTTTT.

This clonotype was counted many times. The chain recombines TRBV12-3 or TRBV12-4 with TRBJ1-6; D is unresolved. The V gene lost 5 bases and the J gene lost 5 bases, with 10 bases spanning the gap. The CDR3 totals 14 residues. The CDR3 sequence: CASSLRPHNSPLHF. In DNA form, the CDR3 reads TGTGCCAGCAGTCTCCGCCCCCATAATTCACCCCTCCACTTT.

This clonotype showed up just a few times. The gene calls are TRBV28 and TRBJ1-2; tentatively, D is TRBD1 (6 bases). Deletions cut 6 bases from V and 9 bases from J, with 11 bases between. The germline V gene encodes CDR1 MDHEN and CDR2 SYDVKM. This CDR3 has 11 residues. The CDR3 DNA sequence: TGTGCCAGCAGCCACAGGGTTAGCTACACCTTC. Translated, it gives CASSHRVSYTF.

The genes are TRBV12-3 or TRBV12-4 and TRBJ2-7; TRBD2 agrees at 8 bases. The J segment lost 6 bases and the V segment lost 6 bases, leaving 7 bases of the junction unmatched. CDR3 length: 13 residues. The CDR3 bases are TGTGCCAGCAGCCTGGGACTAGTGAGCGAGCAGTACTTC. Its protein product is CASSLGLVSEQYF.

This clonotype occurred many times. The V and J genes are TRBV20-1 and TRBJ1-4; D is unresolved. The V gene's germline CDR1 is DFQATT and CDR2 SNEGSKA (reference sequence). The CDR3 has 14 residues. Trimming cost V 2 bases and J 3 bases, with 10 bases left between them. CDR3 sequence reads: CSARIGISNEKLFF. CDR3 nucleotide sequence: TGCAGTGCTAGAATCGGGATCTCTAATGAAAAACTGTTTTTT.

At least ten counts were recorded for this clonotype. The V call is TRBV12-3 or TRBV12-4, the J call TRBJ2-1; D remains ambiguous. This CDR3 contains 11 residues. Trimming stripped 1 base from V and 8 bases from J, with 3 bases between. DNA of the CDR3: TGTGCCAGCAGTTTAGTATATGAGCAGTTCTTC. Translated: CASSLVYEQFF.

The chain joins TRBV27 to TRBJ2-7; D ambiguous. The germline CDR1 and CDR2 sequences are MNHEY and SMNVEV (reference sequence). The CDR3 sequence is 14 residues long. The germline V and J ends were trimmed by 0 bases and 7 bases, with 13 bases remaining between them. The DNA of the CDR3 is TGTGCCAGCAGTTTATCGGGCAGGCTGTGGGAGCAGTACTTC. Encoded protein: CASSLSGRLWEQYF.

This clonotype was recorded at least ten times. This sequence joins TRBV12-3 or TRBV12-4 and TRBJ2-1, with TRBD2 matching over 10 bases. Losses at the gene ends were 6 bases for V and 10 bases for J; bases not matched to a gene: 9. The CDR3 is 14 amino acids. The CDR3 region has the DNA TGTGCCAGCAGCGCGCGCGGACTAGCGGTCGAGCAGTTCTTC. As protein: CASSARGLAVEQFF.

This clonotype was observed at least ten times. V and J are TRBV6-6 and TRBJ2-2; possible D gene TRBD1, 5 bases. The CDR3 is made up of 12 amino acids. Germline V gene sequence: CDR1 MNHNY, CDR2 SVGAGI (reference sequence). The V gene lost 4 bases and the J gene lost 6 bases, with 6 bases spanning the gap. As DNA, the CDR3 is TGTGCCAGCAGTTTCAGGGCCGGGGAGCTGTTTTTT. Translating gives CASSFRAGELFF.

This clonotype was detected ten times or more. V gene TRBV13 combines with J gene TRBJ2-7, with a possible D match to TRBD2 (5 bases). Between the trimmed V and J ends, which lost 3 bases and 2 bases, there was a span of 11 bases. The germline gives CDR1 PRHDT, CDR2 FYEKMQ (reference sequence). This CDR3 contains 14 residues. This CDR3 is CASSLEADPYEQYF. The DNA of the CDR3 is TGTGCCAGCAGCTTGGAGGCGGATCCCTACGAGCAGTACTTC.

V is TRBV12-3 or TRBV12-4 and J is TRBJ2-2; possible D gene TRBD2, 6 bases. With 8 bases removed from V and 1 base from J, the gap between germline ends came to 23 bases. CDR3 length: 18 amino acids. The CDR3 DNA sequence: TGTGCCAGCGCCCCTCGATTTTTCCGGAGGGTGAACACCGGGGAGCTGTTTTTT. Protein sequence: CASAPRFFRRVNTGELFF.

There are many counts of this clonotype. This rearrangement joins TRBV12-3 or TRBV12-4 to TRBJ2-3; TRBD2 matches 7 bases. Unmatched junction bases numbered 3, after V lost 4 bases and J lost 5 bases. This CDR3 contains 13 residues. In DNA, the CDR3 is TGTGCCAGCAGTTGGTCTAGCGGAGATACGCAGTATTTT. Its translation: CASSWSSGDTQYF.

This rearrangement joins TRBV10-1 to TRBJ1-1; D unresolved. CDR1 and CDR2 (germline): WNHNN, SYGVQD (reference sequence). V was clipped by 3 bases and J by 3 bases, with 11 bases between them. CDR3 length: 14 residues. The CDR3 bases are TGCGCCAGCAGTGAAGGCCTCCGAGACACTGAAGCTTTCTTT. It codes for CASSEGLRDTEAFF.

This clonotype has ten or more counts. This chain joins TRBV7-3 and TRBJ2-1; TRBD2 matches 10 bases. The junction had 4 bases not matched to a gene; V was cut back by 5 bases and J by 3 bases. CDR1 and CDR2 from the germline V gene are SGHTA and FQGTGA. There are 15 residues in the CDR3. In DNA form, the CDR3 reads TGTGCCAGCAGCCCCGGGACTAGCGTCTACAATGAGCAGTTCTTC. Its protein product is CASSPGTSVYNEQFF.

In its sample, this clonotype was seen many times. This chain uses TRBV29-1 with TRBJ2-7; D possibly matches TRBD1 or TRBD2 (5 bases each). This CDR3 is 13 amino acids long. The V end lost 3 bases, the J end lost 3 bases, and 12 bases lay between the germline ends. CDR1 is SQVTM, CDR2 ANQGSEA, per germline. CDR3 amino acids: CSVEEGAGYEQYF. CDR3 coding DNA: TGCAGCGTTGAGGAAGGGGCGGGCTACGAGCAGTACTTC.

This clonotype has at least ten counts. The chain couples TRBV12-3 or TRBV12-4 to TRBJ2-5; D not resolved. V gave up 7 bases and J gave up 1 base, with 19 bases separating them. The CDR3 runs 16 residues. The CDR3 nucleotides read TGTGCCAGCACCCCGCTAGAGTCTGGAGCCCAAGAGACCCAGTACTTC. This gives the protein CASTPLESGAQETQYF.

This sequence joins TRBV29-1 and TRBJ2-3, with 8 bases matching TRBD1. The CDR3 has 13 amino acids. Germline assignment: CDR1 SQVTM and CDR2 ANQGSEA. The V segment lost 5 bases and the J segment 5 bases; nucleotides outside the gene matches: 6. Here the CDR3 reads CSVSRTGKDTQYF. The CDR3 nucleotides are TGCAGCGTTTCGAGGACAGGGAAAGATACGCAGTATTTT.

As to this clonotype: One junction end disagrees with the germline gene, perhaps due to a read error. The chain recombines TRBV5-1 with TRBJ2-1; TRBD2 is a possible D gene (5 bases). There are 14 residues in the CDR3. In germline, CDR1 is SGHRS, CDR2 YFSETQ. The CDR3 DNA follows: TGCGCCGGCAGCTTAGTCGGACTCTACAATGAGCAGTTCTTC. It encodes CAGSLVGLYNEQFF.

At least ten counts were recorded for this clonotype. DNA for the CDR3: TGCAGTGCTAGTCTAGCGGAACCCTACGAGCAGTACTTC. Its translation: CSASLAEPYEQYF. This chain links TRBV20-1 with TRBJ2-7, with TRBD2 matching 7 bases. Germline V gives CDR1 DFQATT, CDR2 SNEGSKA (reference sequence). V gave up 3 bases and J gave up 2 bases; unmatched junction bases: 4. The CDR3 runs 13 residues.

This clonotype appeared many times. V and J are TRBV20-1 and TRBJ2-1; D may match TRBD1 or TRBD2 (5 bases each). Germline CDR1 DFQATT, CDR2 SNEGSKA (reference sequence). V lost 2 bases to trimming and J lost 6 bases, with 14 bases between them. This CDR3 is 14 amino acids long. CDR3 sequence reads: CSARSPGTFNEQFF. CDR3 in DNA: TGCAGTGCTAGATCCCCCGGGACCTTCAATGAGCAGTTCTTC.

This clonotype showed up many times. V is TRBV29-1 and J is TRBJ2-7; 10 nucleotides line up with TRBD1. From germline, CDR1 is SQVTM and CDR2 ANQGSEA. CDR3 length: 14 amino acids. Unmatched junction bases numbered 6, after V lost 1 base and J lost 6 bases. This chain's CDR3 is CSVEGDRGHREQYF. The CDR3 DNA sequence: TGCAGCGTTGAAGGCGACAGGGGGCATCGCGAGCAGTACTTC.

This clonotype was counted ten times or more. The DNA of the CDR3 is TGTGCCAGCTCACCACCGGGAGGAAGAGATACGCAGTATTTT. It translates to CASSPPGGRDTQYF. The chain has TRBV18 and TRBJ2-3; possibly TRBD2 for D (6 bases). Trimming stripped 0 bases from V and 5 bases from J, with 9 bases between. The V gene's germline CDR1 is KGHSH and CDR2 LQKENI. The CDR3 is 14 amino acids.

This sequence joins TRBV20-1 and TRBJ1-2, with 9 bases fitting TRBD1. The CDR3 contains 14 residues. Looked up from germline, CDR1 is DFQATT and CDR2 is SNEGSKA (reference sequence). Losses at the gene ends were 6 bases for V and 4 bases for J; bases not matched to a gene: 9. In DNA, the CDR3 is TGCAGTGCACCGAGGACAGGGGTGGCCTATGGCTACACCTTC. Its protein is CSAPRTGVAYGYTF.

The chain recombines TRBV20-1 with TRBJ2-7, with 9 bases lining up with TRBD1. This CDR3 is built from 12 residues. The V and J ends lost 5 bases and 3 bases, in that order; junction bases with no gene match: 2. Germline V lookup: CDR1 DFQATT, CDR2 SNEGSKA (reference sequence). CDR3 protein: CSARTGVYEQYF. CDR3 sequence (DNA): TGCAGTGCTCGGACAGGGGTCTACGAGCAGTACTTC.

This chain uses TRBV30 with TRBJ2-1, with D possibly TRBD2 on 5 matching bases. The CDR3 totals 15 residues. Germline values: CDR1 GTSNPN, CDR2 SVGIG (reference sequence). V lost 5 bases, J lost 6 bases, and 20 bases lay in between. CDR3 loop: CAWRAEGRLGNEQFF. CDR3 DNA: TGTGCCTGGCGTGCCGAGGGTAGACTGGGCAATGAGCAGTTCTTC.

This clonotype was detected ten times or more. The chain uses TRBV12-3 or TRBV12-4 and TRBJ2-3, with D tentatively TRBD2 (6 bases). The CDR3 loop spans 15 amino acids. Trimming took 7 bases from V and 1 from J, leaving 15 bases between them. CDR3: CASTPRGIGTDTQYF. The CDR3 DNA sequence: TGTGCCAGCACTCCTCGCGGGATCGGCACAGATACGCAGTATTTT.

To note about this clonotype: With a much larger clone just one base away, this may be a read error. The V gene is TRBV20-1, the J gene TRBJ2-7, with 10 bases that match TRBD1. The V gene's germline CDR1 is DFQATT and CDR2 SNEGSKA (reference sequence). The ends lost 2 bases at V and 3 bases at J; junction bases unmatched: 1. CDR3 length: 13 amino acids. In DNA form, the CDR3 reads TGCAGTGCTAGACGGACAGGGGGCTACGAGCAGTACTTC. As protein: CSARRTGGYEQYF.

The V call is TRBV27, the J call TRBJ2-7, with TRBD1 as a possible D gene (6 bases). Germline V gene data show CDR1 as MNHEY and CDR2 as SMNVEV (reference sequence). The CDR3 is made up of 15 amino acids. V lost 3 bases and J 2 bases, leaving 14 bases between the germline ends. CDR3 sequence: CASSFVAGVPYEQYF. CDR3 nucleotides: TGTGCCAGCAGTTTCGTGGCAGGGGTCCCCTACGAGCAGTACTTC.

This clonotype was seen a handful of times. The junction and the germline gene differ at one end; a read error may be behind it. The rearrangement links TRBV20-1 to TRBJ2-2; 11 bases match TRBD2. Per the germline V gene, CDR1 is DFQATT and CDR2 is SNEGSKA (reference sequence). The length of the CDR3 is 15 residues. CDR3 region: CSARGTSGYTGELFF. In nucleotides, the CDR3 is TGCAGTGCCAGAGGGACTAGCGGATACACCGGGGAGCTGTTTTTT.

This clonotype was seen repeatedly, ten times or more. V gene TRBV27 combines with J gene TRBJ2-1, with 7 bases identical to TRBD2. Germline V CDR1 and CDR2: MNHEY, SMNVEV (reference sequence). The CDR3 sequence is 16 residues long. With V trimmed by 10 bases and J by 3 bases, 15 bases remained unmatched. This CDR3 is CATQFTGGSVYNEQFF. The CDR3 DNA reads TGTGCCACCCAGTTTACGGGGGGTTCGGTCTACAATGAGCAGTTCTTC.

The rearrangement joins TRBV11-2 to TRBJ2-5; no clear D gene. The germline CDR1 and CDR2 sequences are SGHAT and FQNNGV. The length of the CDR3 is 16 residues. The ends were cut back, 2 bases at V and 2 bases at J, with 15 bases in the middle. CDR3 loop: CASSLRGWRLQETQYF. CDR3 bases: TGTGCCAGCAGCTTACGAGGTTGGCGCCTTCAAGAGACCCAGTACTTC. The full variable domain, its missing parts supplied by reference TRBV11-2 and TRBJ2-5, is EAGVAQSPRYKIIEKRQSVAFWCNPISGHATLYWYQQILGQGPKLLIQFQNNGVVDDSQLPKDRFSAERLKGVDSTLKIQPAKLEDSAVYLCASSLRGWRLQETQYFGPGTRLLVL.

This clonotype has at least ten counts. The CDR3, as DNA: TGCAGTGCTAGTGTGGGGGGGCCAGCCGGGGAGCTGTTTTTT. This gives the protein CSASVGGPAGELFF. V and J are TRBV20-1 and TRBJ2-2; D perhaps matches TRBD2 (7 bases). V was shortened by 3 bases and J by 6 bases, with 14 bases between the two germline ends. This CDR3 has 14 residues. Per the germline V gene, CDR1 is DFQATT and CDR2 is SNEGSKA (reference sequence).